This entry lists 9 T cell receptor beta chains sequenced from one sample in a study of TIL therapy for anti-PD-1-resistant metastatic lung cancer. The time point is: pre-treatment sample, taken before nivolumab and TIL therapy. Pleural nodules or supraclavicular lymph nodes made up most of the excised metastases sampled. The immunoSEQ assay was v3. The table came from immunoSEQ multiplex PCR; TCRdb's copy has only in-frame clones and leaves some out. The table lists roughly 7,000 clones, 60% to 65% of them singletons. The specimen comprised tumor tissue, sampled at baseline. The receptors shown here come from a person aged 25 to 80 with non-small cell lung cancer.

This chain connects TRBV7-9 to TRBJ1-5; no definite D call. V lost 5 bases to trimming and J lost 4 bases, with 9 bases between them. CDR3 size: 13 residues. CDR1 is SEHNR and CDR2 is FQNEAQ in the germline V gene (reference sequence). The CDR3 DNA sequence: TGTGCCAGCAGCCTAGAAGCAAATCAGCCCCAGCATTTT. It is translated as CASSLEANQPQHF.

The V call is TRBV24-1, the J call TRBJ2-5, with D perhaps matching TRBD2 (5 bases). Germline-derived CDR1 and CDR2 are KGHDR and SFDVKD. The CDR3 covers 12 residues. The germline V and J ends were trimmed by 6 bases and 5 bases, with 9 bases remaining between them. CDR3 sequence reads: CATSSGTETQYF. The CDR3 region has the DNA TGTGCCACCAGTTCGGGAACGGAGACCCAGTACTTC.

V usage is TRBV5-1 and J usage is TRBJ1-6, with 8 bases aligning to TRBD1. V was clipped by 2 bases and J by 8 bases; unmatched bases: 3. There are 14 residues in the CDR3. Germline V gives CDR1 SGHRS, CDR2 YFSETQ. The CDR3 loop is CASSLQGEDSPLHF. The CDR3 nucleotides are TGCGCCAGCAGCTTACAGGGGGAGGATTCACCCCTCCACTTT. Filled out from reference TRBV5-1 and TRBJ1-6, the complete variable domain reads KAGVTQTPRYLIKTRGQQVTLSCSPISGHRSVSWYQQTPGQGLQFLFEYFSETQRNKGNFPGRFSGRQFSNSRSEMNVSTLELGDSALYLCASSLQGEDSPLHFGNGTRLTVT.

The chain couples TRBV19 to TRBJ1-5; weak D call: TRBD1 (6 bases). The CDR3 runs to 16 residues. With 8 bases removed from V and 0 bases from J, the gap between germline ends came to 17 bases. Germline V lookup: CDR1 LNHDA, CDR2 SQIVND (reference sequence). CDR3 loop: CASQTGLSNSNQPQHF. In nucleotides, the CDR3 is TGTGCCAGTCAGACAGGACTTTCCAATAGCAATCAGCCCCAGCATTTT.

This sequence joins TRBV12-3 or TRBV12-4 and TRBJ1-5, with D hard to call. The CDR3 spans 13 residues. V was clipped by 5 bases and J by 4 bases, with 9 bases between them. The CDR3 nucleotides read TGTGCCAGCAGTGACGGAGGTAATCAGCCCCAGCATTTT. This codes for CASSDGGNQPQHF.

The CDR3, as DNA: TGTGCCAGCAGCCTCGGACAGGGAAACACTGAAGCTTTCTTT. Translating gives CASSLGQGNTEAFF. The chain is built from TRBV13 and TRBJ1-1, with 8 bases aligning to TRBD1. This CDR3 comprises 14 residues. V was clipped by 5 bases and J by 2 bases; unmatched bases: 4. Germline-derived CDR1 and CDR2 are PRHDT and FYEKMQ (reference sequence).

The chain recombines TRBV4-1 with TRBJ1-2, with 7 positions matching TRBD1. This CDR3 has 15 amino acids. Germline V CDR1 and CDR2: MGHRA, YSYEKL. Trimming cost V 4 bases and J 0 bases; bases outside gene matches: 5. CDR3 loop: CASSLQRGPNYGYTF. CDR3 in DNA: TGCGCCAGCAGCCTCCAAAGGGGGCCTAACTATGGCTACACCTTC.

By share, this clone counts as medium-sized (0.01 to 0.1%). The chain is built from TRBV20-1 and TRBJ2-5; no clear D gene. V gave up 5 bases and J gave up 4 bases, with 8 bases separating them. This CDR3 has 11 residues. Per the germline V gene, CDR1 is DFQATT and CDR2 is SNEGSKA (reference sequence). CDR3 amino acids: CSALTRETQYF. CDR3 DNA: TGCAGTGCTTTGACCAGAGAGACCCAGTACTTC.

The rearrangement joins TRBV10-2 to TRBJ2-1; 9 bases agree with TRBD2. Germline trimming cut 0 bases from V and 3 bases from J; bases unmatched to any gene: 18. Germline V CDR1 and CDR2: WSHSY, SAAADI. The CDR3 sequence is 21 residues long. This CDR3 is CASSESGSFRFVAGDYNEQFF. The CDR3 nucleotides read TGCGCCAGCAGTGAGTCGGGGTCCTTTAGGTTCGTAGCGGGAGACTACAATGAGCAGTTCTTC.